Described below is a single T cell receptor (beta chain) sequence and its context. Its antigen is still unknown. A marrow graft followed busulfan-fludarabine conditioning, with cyclophosphamide on days +3 and +4. Only in-frame clones appear in the TCRdb table, and some are missing; sequencing was by immunoSEQ multiplex PCR. The profile covers some 17,000 clones, none occurring a single time. The data originate from a study of T cells after posttransplantation cyclophosphamide. The V gene's germline CDR1 is SEHNR and CDR2 FQNEAQ (reference sequence). V lost 5 bases, J lost 5 bases, and 6 bases stayed unmatched. The CDR3 runs to 15 residues. General observations from the study: Blood and skin or GI T cell repertoires showed limited TRB overlap. After PTCy, TRB diversity resembled that of CNI/methotrexate controls. Donor-recipient repertoire similarity was low at 1-2 months, rising over year one.

The sample was PBMCs, taken after allogeneic stem cell transplant with posttransplant cyclophosphamide. The receptor was derived from a female patient aged 30-39 years who received an allogeneic stem cell transplant from a related donor, was CMV-positive, and had no GVHD. Some T cells could come from the graft donor. The chain carries TRBV7-9 and TRBJ2-5; 12 bases line up with TRBD1. The CDR3 spells CASSPWDRGHETQYF. The CDR3 region has the DNA TGTGCCAGCAGCCCTTGGGACAGGGGGCACGAGACCCAGTACTTC. Full variable domain (rest looked up from reference TRBV7-9 and TRBJ2-5): DTGVSQNPRHKITKRGQNVTFRCDPISEHNRLYWYRQTLGQGPEFLTYFQNEAQLEKSRLLSDRFSAERPKGSFSTLEIQRTEQGDSAMYLCASSPWDRGHETQYFGPGTRLLVL.